What follows are 16 T cell receptor beta chains derived from one specimen sequenced in a study of cytomegalovirus exposure and HLA in healthy donors. 60 Vbeta and 13 Jbeta primers were used in PCR. Libraries were prepared by immunoSEQ multiplex PCR; TCRdb keeps only in-frame clonotypes and omits some of them. The sample has 150,000 to 200,000 clones, around 78% seen once. Source material: PBMCs. The receptors derive from a woman in her 30s in good health and CMV-seropositive.

The chain couples TRBV14 to TRBJ2-7; possibly TRBD2 for D (5 bases). Trimming took 7 bases from V and 5 from J, leaving 12 bases between them. The CDR3 is made up of 12 amino acids. Per germline, CDR1 SGHDN and CDR2 FVKESK. In nucleotides, the CDR3 is TGTGCCAGCAACCATGCCGGGGACGAGCAGTACTTC. This encodes CASNHAGDEQYF.

The rearrangement links TRBV11-2 to TRBJ2-3; 7 bases are a match to TRBD1. The junction had 7 bases not matched to a gene; V was cut back by 3 bases and J by 4 bases. CDR3 size: 15 residues. The germline CDR1 and CDR2 sequences are SGHAT and FQNNGV. In DNA, the CDR3 is TGTGCCAGCAGCTTGGGACAGAGATTTCCAGATACGCAGTATTTT. Its translation: CASSLGQRFPDTQYF.

The rearrangement links TRBV6-5 to TRBJ2-3; D not resolved. The germline gives CDR1 MNHEY, CDR2 SVGAGI. The CDR3 extends over 13 amino acids. V was pared by 2 bases and J by 1 base, with 4 bases between. The CDR3 sequence: CASSYPGTDTQYF. The CDR3 bases are TGTGCCAGCAGTTACCCAGGCACAGATACGCAGTATTTT.

V and J are TRBV11-2 and TRBJ2-1, with TRBD2 identical over 8 bases. Germline V lookup: CDR1 SGHAT, CDR2 FQNNGV. The trim removed 2 bases at V and 4 bases at J, leaving 4 bases unmatched. The CDR3 contains 15 residues. Here the CDR3 reads CASSLTSGSYNEQFF. CDR3 in DNA: TGTGCCAGCAGCTTAACGAGCGGGAGTTACAATGAGCAGTTCTTC.

CDR3 residues: CAISPMGAGTGQGGYGYTF. CDR3 in DNA: TGTGCCATCAGTCCGATGGGGGCAGGGACGGGACAGGGAGGCTATGGCTACACCTTC. The V gene is TRBV10-3, the J gene TRBJ1-2; 9 bases agree with TRBD1. The germline CDR1 and CDR2 sequences are ENHRY and SYGVKD. After removal of 5 bases from V and 4 bases from J, the junction contained 20 bases not matched to a gene. The CDR3 has 19 amino acids.

The rearrangement links TRBV11-2 to TRBJ1-5; the D is unclear. CDR3 length: 15 residues. Germline V gives CDR1 SGHAT, CDR2 FQNNGV. V was trimmed by 1 base and J by 0 bases, leaving 7 bases between them. CDR3: CASSLGQYSNQPQHF. CDR3 sequence (DNA): TGTGCCAGCAGCTTAGGGCAGTATAGCAATCAGCCCCAGCATTTT. The full variable domain, with the rest looked up from reference TRBV11-2 and TRBJ1-5, is EAGVAQSPRYKIIEKRQSVAFWCNPISGHATLYWYQQILGQGPKLLIQFQNNGVVDDSQLPKDRFSAERLKGVDSTLKIQPAKLEDSAVYLCASSLGQYSNQPQHFGDGTRLSIL.

A single count supports this clone. The chain has TRBV28 and TRBJ1-5, with 8 bases lining up with TRBD1. V lost 2 bases to trimming and J lost 8 bases; unmatched junction nucleotides: 8. Germline V lookup: CDR1 MDHEN, CDR2 SYDVKM. This CDR3 contains 15 residues. CDR3 amino acids: CASSLIQGAVKPQHF. The CDR3 DNA reads TGTGCCAGCAGTTTAATCCAGGGGGCAGTCAAGCCCCAGCATTTT.

The chain has TRBV19 and TRBJ1-5; no clear D gene. Germline V gene data show CDR1 as LNHDA and CDR2 as SQIVND (reference sequence). The CDR3 loop spans 13 amino acids. With 3 bases removed from V and 3 bases from J, the gap between germline ends came to 6 bases. The chain's CDR3 is CASSIVINQPQHF. CDR3 DNA sequence: TGTGCCAGTAGTATCGTTATCAATCAGCCCCAGCATTTT.

This chain joins TRBV6-5 and TRBJ2-1, with TRBD1 as a possible D gene (7 bases). From germline, CDR1 is MNHEY and CDR2 SVGAGI. The V and J ends lost 6 bases and 8 bases respectively, with 20 bases between them. This CDR3 spans 15 amino acids. CDR3 loop: CASSQQGGLYHEQFF. The CDR3, as DNA: TGTGCCAGCAGCCAGCAGGGGGGCCTTTACCATGAGCAGTTCTTC.

The chain combines TRBV6-1 with TRBJ2-5; TRBD2 matches 7 bases. The CDR3 spans 13 residues. Germline CDR1 MNHNS, CDR2 SASEGT. With 8 bases clipped from V and 2 bases from J, the junction kept 5 bases outside the gene matches. DNA for the CDR3: TGTGCCAGCGGGGGGGGGTGGCAAGAGACCCAGTACTTC. Its protein product is CASGGGWQETQYF.

This chain links TRBV19 with TRBJ2-5, with D perhaps TRBD2 (5 bases). CDR1 is LNHDA and CDR2 is SQIVND in the germline V gene (reference sequence). The CDR3 is 14 amino acids. V lost 4 bases, J lost 4 bases, and 13 bases lay in between. DNA for the CDR3: TGTGCCAGTAGTACCACCCGGGGAAGAGAGACCCAGTACTTC. It codes for CASSTTRGRETQYF. Drawing the rest from reference TRBV19 and TRBJ2-5, the complete variable domain is DGGITQSPKYLFRKEGQNVTLSCEQNLNHDAMYWYRQDPGQGLRLIYYSQIVNDFQKGDIAEGYSVSREKKESFPLTVTSAQKNPTAFYLCASSTTRGRETQYFGPGTRLLVL.

The genes are TRBV28 and TRBJ2-2; TRBD1 agrees at 7 bases. This CDR3 contains 16 residues. Germline-derived CDR1 and CDR2 are MDHEN and SYDVKM. With V trimmed by 6 bases and J by 1 base, 8 bases remained unmatched. DNA of the CDR3: TGTGCCAGCAGGGCCCCCGGGACAGTGAACACCGGGGAGCTGTTTTTT. It translates to CASRAPGTVNTGELFF.

This chain connects TRBV7-2 to TRBJ1-1; D is possibly TRBD1 (6 bases). The CDR3 runs to 15 residues. Trimming took 1 base from V and 3 from J, leaving 12 bases between them. The V gene's germline CDR1 is SGHTA and CDR2 FQGNSA. CDR3 amino acids: CASSLEGRGYTEAFF. CDR3 DNA: TGTGCCAGCAGCTTAGAAGGCAGGGGATACACTGAAGCTTTCTTT. The variable domain in full, completed from reference TRBV7-2 and TRBJ1-1, reads GAGVSQSPSNKVTEKGKDVELRCDPISGHTALYWYRQSLGQGLEFLIYFQGNSAPDKSGLPSDRFSAERTGGSVSTLTIQRTQQEDSAVYLCASSLEGRGYTEAFFGQGTRLTVV.

The rearrangement joins TRBV6-1 to TRBJ2-2, with a tentative D call TRBD2 (6 bases). The CDR3 runs to 15 residues. Trimming removed 6 bases from V and 3 bases from J, with 14 bases in between. Germline-derived CDR1 and CDR2 are MNHNS and SASEGT. The CDR3 reads CASRGGSRDTGELFF. CDR3 sequence (DNA): TGTGCCAGCAGGGGGGGTAGCCGAGACACCGGGGAGCTGTTTTTT.

The chain's CDR3 is CASSRGTSGSPYEQYF. The CDR3 DNA is TGTGCCAGCAGCCGCGGGACTAGCGGGAGCCCCTACGAGCAGTACTTC. V and J are TRBV7-8 and TRBJ2-7, with TRBD2 matching over 14 bases. The CDR3 is 16 residues long. Germline-derived CDR1 and CDR2 are SGHVS and FQNEAQ. Losses at the gene ends were 5 bases for V and 2 bases for J; bases not matched to a gene: 5.

V is TRBV6-5 and J is TRBJ1-3; D call uncertain. CDR3 length: 14 amino acids. Germline CDR1 MNHEY, CDR2 SVGAGI. V was cut by 1 base and J by 4 bases, with 8 bases left in between. The CDR3 nucleotides are TGTGCCAGCAGTTACTTGGGCCGCGGAAACACCATATATTTT. Its protein is CASSYLGRGNTIYF.